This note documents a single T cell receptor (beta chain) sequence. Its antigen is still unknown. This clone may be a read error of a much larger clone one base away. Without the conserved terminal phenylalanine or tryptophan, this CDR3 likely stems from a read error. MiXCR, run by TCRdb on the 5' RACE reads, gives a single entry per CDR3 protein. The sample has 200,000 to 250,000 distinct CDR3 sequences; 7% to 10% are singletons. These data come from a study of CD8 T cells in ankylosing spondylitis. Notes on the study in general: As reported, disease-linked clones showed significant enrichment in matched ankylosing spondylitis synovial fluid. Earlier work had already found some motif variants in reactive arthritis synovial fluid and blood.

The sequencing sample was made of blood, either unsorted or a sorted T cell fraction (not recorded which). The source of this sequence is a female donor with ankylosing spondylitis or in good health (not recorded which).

The CDR3 loop is CASSQEGSARLANNEQFS. DNA of the CDR3: TGCGCCAGCAGCCAAGAAGGTTCAGCGCGGTTGGCAAACAATGAGCAGTTCTCC. The rearrangement links TRBV4-1 to TRBJ2-1; D ambiguous. V was pared by 0 bases and J by 5 bases, with 20 bases between. The germline V gene has CDR1 MGHRA and CDR2 YSYEKL. CDR3 length: 18 residues.